This T cell receptor beta chain was identified in a study of T cells in Graves' hyperthyroidism and ophthalmopathy. For the study at large: Prior to any treatment, at the point of initial diagnosis, peripheral blood was collected.

An absence of ophthalmopathy progression within 18 months meant stable Graves' hyperthyroidism. V trimming: 4 bases; J trimming: 5 bases; junction bases outside the gene matches: 8. Germline V gene sequence: CDR1 LGHDT, CDR2 YNNKEL (reference sequence). The CDR3 runs to 15 residues. RNA transcripts were the template for amplifying TCR beta CDR3 regions. Initially, a first-round RT-PCR of the TCR CDR3 employed the HTBI primer set. TCRdb processed the multiplex PCR reads anew with MiXCR; each CDR3 protein has one entry. This sample has 370,000 or so distinct CDR3 sequences, with about 25% found just once.

Specimen: blood. This chain joins TRBV3-1 and TRBJ1-1; 9 bases fit TRBD1. This sequence originates from a man aged 45 to 65 with Graves' hyperthyroidism. The CDR3 reads CASSPRDRVLTEAFF. The CDR3 DNA is TGTGCCAGCAGCCCCAGGGACAGGGTATTGACTGAAGCTTTCTTT.